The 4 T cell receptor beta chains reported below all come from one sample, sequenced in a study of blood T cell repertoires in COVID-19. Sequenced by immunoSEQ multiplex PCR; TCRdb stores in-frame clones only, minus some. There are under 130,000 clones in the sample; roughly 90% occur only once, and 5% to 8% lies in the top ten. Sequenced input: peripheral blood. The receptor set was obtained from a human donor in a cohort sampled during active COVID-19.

As DNA, the CDR3 is TGTGCCAGCAGCCAAGATACCGGGGGGAACACTGAAGCTTTCTTT. This sequence encodes CASSQDTGGNTEAFF. The gene calls are TRBV3-1 (or the pseudogene TRBV3-2) and TRBJ1-1; D is possibly TRBD1 (5 bases). The length of the CDR3 is 15 residues. V lost 0 bases to trimming and J lost 1 base, with 9 bases between them. Germline V gives CDR1 LGHDT, CDR2 YNNKEL (reference sequence).

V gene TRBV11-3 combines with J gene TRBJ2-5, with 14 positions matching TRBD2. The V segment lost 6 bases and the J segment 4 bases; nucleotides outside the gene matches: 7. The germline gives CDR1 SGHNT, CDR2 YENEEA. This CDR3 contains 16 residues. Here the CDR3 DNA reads TGTGCCAGCAGTAAGACTAGCGGGGGGGTGGCAGAGACCCAGTACTTC. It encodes CASSKTSGGVAETQYF.

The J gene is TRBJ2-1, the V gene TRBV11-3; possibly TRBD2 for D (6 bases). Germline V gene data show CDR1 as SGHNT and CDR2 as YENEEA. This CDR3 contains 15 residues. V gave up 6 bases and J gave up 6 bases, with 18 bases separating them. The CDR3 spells CASSSTGLFSNEQFF. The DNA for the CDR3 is TGTGCCAGCAGTTCAACGGGACTCTTCTCCAATGAGCAGTTCTTC.

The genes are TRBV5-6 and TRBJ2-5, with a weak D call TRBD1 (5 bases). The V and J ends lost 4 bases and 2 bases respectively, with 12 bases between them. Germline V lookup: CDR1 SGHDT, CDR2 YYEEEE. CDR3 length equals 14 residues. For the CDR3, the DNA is TGTGCCAGCAGCCTGACAGTTAGTCAAGAGACCCAGTACTTC. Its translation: CASSLTVSQETQYF.